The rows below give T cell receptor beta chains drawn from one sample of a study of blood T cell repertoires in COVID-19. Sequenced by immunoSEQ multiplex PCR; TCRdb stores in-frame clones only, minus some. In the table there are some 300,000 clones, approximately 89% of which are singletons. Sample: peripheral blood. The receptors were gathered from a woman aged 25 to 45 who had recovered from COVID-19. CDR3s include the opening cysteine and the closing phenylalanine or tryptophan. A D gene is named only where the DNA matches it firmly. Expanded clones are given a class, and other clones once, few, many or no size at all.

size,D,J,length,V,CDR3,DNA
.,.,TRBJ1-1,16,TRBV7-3,CASSLRGGGGDTEAFF,TGTGCCAGCAGCTTACGGGGAGGAGGCGGGGACACTGAAGCTTTCTTT
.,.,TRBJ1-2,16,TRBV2,CASSERGIAGNYGYTF,TGTGCCAGCAGCGAAAGGGGTATAGCGGGTAACTATGGCTACACCTTC
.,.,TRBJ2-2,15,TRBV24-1,CATSESVRLTGELFF,TGTGCCACCAGTGAGAGTGTTCGGTTGACCGGGGAGCTGTTTTTT
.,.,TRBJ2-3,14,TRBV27,CASSLSAVTDTQYF,TGTGCCAGCAGTCTCTCCGCGGTGACAGATACGCAGTATTTT
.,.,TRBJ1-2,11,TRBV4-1,CASSQDGEYTF,TGCGCCAGCAGCCAAGACGGAGAGTACACCTTC
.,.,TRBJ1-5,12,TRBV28,CASRIRDQPQHF,TGTGCCAGCAGGATACGGGATCAGCCCCAGCATTTT
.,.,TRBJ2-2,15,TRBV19,CASSISRPNTGELFF,TGTGCCAGTAGTATATCCAGGCCGAACACCGGGGAGCTGTTTTTT
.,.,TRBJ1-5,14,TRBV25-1,CASSESGSGQPQHF,TGTGCCAGCAGTGAATCAGGAAGTGGTCAGCCCCAGCATTTT
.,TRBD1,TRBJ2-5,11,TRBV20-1,CSVDRGETQYF,TGCAGTGTCGACAGGGGGGAGACCCAGTACTTC
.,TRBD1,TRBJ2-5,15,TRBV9,CASSVRTGGLETQYF,TGTGCCAGCAGCGTTAGGACAGGGGGCCTGGAGACCCAGTACTTC
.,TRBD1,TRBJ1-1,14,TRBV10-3,CATSRGEGNTEAFF,TGTGCCACCAGCAGGGGGGAAGGTAACACTGAAGCTTTCTTT
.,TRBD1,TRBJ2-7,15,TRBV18,CASSSGGTGGYEQYF,TGTGCCAGCTCATCGGGAGGGACAGGGGGCTACGAGCAGTACTTC
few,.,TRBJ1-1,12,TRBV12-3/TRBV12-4,CASGFKNTEAFF,TGTGCCAGCGGCTTTAAGAATACTGAAGCTTTCTTT
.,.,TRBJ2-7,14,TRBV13,CASSPGRESYEQYF,TGTGCCAGCAGCCCCGGCCGGGAGTCCTACGAGCAGTACTTC
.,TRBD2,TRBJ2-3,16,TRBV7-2,CASSDLAGYSTDTQYF,TGTGCCAGCAGCGATCTAGCGGGGTATAGCACAGATACGCAGTATTTT
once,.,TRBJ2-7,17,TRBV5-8,CASSLVMGAALPYEQYF,TGTGCCAGCAGCTTGGTTATGGGGGCTGCCCTCCCCTACGAGCAGTACTTC
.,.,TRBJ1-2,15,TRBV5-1,CASSPLETRPGGYTF,TGCGCCAGCAGCCCCCTCGAGACGCGCCCGGGAGGCTACACCTTC
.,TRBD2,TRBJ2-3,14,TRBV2,CATRGQRDLEPQYF,TGTGCCACCAGAGGTCAGCGGGATCTAGAACCGCAGTATTTT
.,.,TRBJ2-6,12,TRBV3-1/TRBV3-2,CASSKGEQVLTF,TGTGCCAGCAGCAAAGGAGAGCAAGTCCTGACTTTC
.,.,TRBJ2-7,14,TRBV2,CASRESLGGYEQYF,TGTGCCAGCAGGGAGAGCCTAGGCGGGTACGAGCAGTACTTC
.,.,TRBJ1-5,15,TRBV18,CASSPRNRVDQPQHF,TGTGCCAGCTCACCACGTAACAGGGTGGACCAGCCCCAGCATTTT
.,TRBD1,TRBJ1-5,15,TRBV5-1,CASSDTTGGDQPQHF,TGCGCCAGCAGCGACACGACAGGGGGTGATCAGCCCCAGCATTTT
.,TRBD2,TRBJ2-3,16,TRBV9,CASSPRTSGITDTQYF,TGTGCCAGCAGCCCCCGGACTAGCGGGATCACAGATACGCAGTATTTT
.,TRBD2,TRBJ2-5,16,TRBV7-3,CASSLGPLAGEETQYF,TGTGCCAGCAGCTTAGGTCCCTTAGCGGGGGAAGAGACCCAGTACTTC
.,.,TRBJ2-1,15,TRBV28,CASISRAGAVDEQFF,TGTGCCAGCATTTCGCGGGCGGGGGCCGTCGATGAGCAGTTCTTC
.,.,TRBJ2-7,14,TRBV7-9,CASSRSGGTYEQYF,TGTGCCAGCAGCCGATCCGGCGGAACCTACGAGCAGTACTTC
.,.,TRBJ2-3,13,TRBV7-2,CASLGDWTDTQYF,TGTGCCAGCTTAGGGGACTGGACAGATACGCAGTATTTT
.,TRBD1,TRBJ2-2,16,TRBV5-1,CASSSLGQGPTGELFF,TGCGCCAGCAGCTCCCTCGGACAGGGGCCGACCGGGGAGCTGTTTTTT
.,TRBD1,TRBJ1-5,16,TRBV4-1,CASSQVGTGGRQPQHF,TGCGCCAGCAGCCAGGTTGGGACAGGGGGCCGTCAGCCCCAGCATTTT
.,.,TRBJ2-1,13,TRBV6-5,CATRGSSYNEQFF,TGTGCCACCAGGGGCAGCTCCTACAATGAGCAGTTCTTC
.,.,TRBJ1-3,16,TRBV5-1,CASSLGAQGAGNTIYF,TGCGCCAGCAGCTTGGGGGCCCAAGGGGCTGGAAACACCATATATTTT